The clone carrying this T cell receptor beta chain was recorded once. Its specificity is not known. The data are from a study of blood T cells in healthy people across ages. Study context: The template switching approach captured approximately one barcoded beta molecule for every two T cells.

For the second PCR, which ran for about 7 to 11 cycles, a sample-barcoded 5' primer and a J-beta primer mix were used. Every cDNA was tagged by a template-switch adaptor with 12 random nucleotides. One entry per CDR3 protein, called by TCRdb with MiXCR from the 5' RACE reads. Of 1.5 million to 2 million distinct CDR3 sequences listed, approximately 39% are singletons. Germline V gives CDR1 SNHLY, CDR2 FYNNEI. Trimming pared 6 bases from V and 5 bases from J, leaving 16 bases between. This CDR3 is 14 amino acids long. Study-wide findings and caveats: The diversity estimates, figures obtained from one million T cells, were considered underestimates. The study found TCR beta diversity correlated strongly with naive T cell percentage.

The chain recombines TRBV2 with TRBJ1-2, with D unclear. This clonotype was sampled from a human donor in good health. The sample consisted of blood. CDR3 in amino acids: CASSYTEAGYGYTF. The CDR3 coding sequence is TGTGCCAGCAGCTACACGGAGGCAGGATATGGCTACACCTTC.